The 13 T cell receptor beta chains below were found in one sample sequenced in a study of human T cells and chemical hapten exposure. MiXCR, applied by TCRdb to the RACE reads, yields one record per CDR3 protein. Of some 110,000 distinct CDR3 sequences listed, approximately 12% are singletons. Time point of the sample: pre-sensitization, week 0. Treatment here: therapeutic diphenylcyclopropenone sensitization with weekly scalp DPC. Material: whole blood, obtained in connection with sensitization to the hapten diphenylcyclopropenone (DPC). Receptor source: a woman aged 45-65 years with alopecia areata. Some clones in this sample may be carry-over from other donors' samples.

The table lists this clonotype with many counts. The chain joins TRBV2 to TRBJ2-5; D tentatively reads TRBD1 or TRBD2 (5 bases each). Trimming stripped 7 bases from V and 5 bases from J, with 11 bases between. CDR3 length: 12 residues. Germline V CDR1 and CDR2: SNHLY, FYNNEI. In nucleotides, the CDR3 is TGTGCCAGCACCTGGGGGTCGGAGACCCAGTACTTC. This sequence encodes CASTWGSETQYF.

A few counts support this clonotype. This rearrangement joins TRBV7-6 to TRBJ2-3; D ambiguous. The germline CDR1 and CDR2 sequences are SGHVS and FNYEAQ. Trimming left V 6 bases short and J 3 bases short, with 7 bases between. The CDR3 is 12 residues long. CDR3 in DNA: TGTGCCAGCAGTTGGGGAACAGATACGCAGTATTTT. It is translated as CASSWGTDTQYF.

This clonotype occurred a few times. The V gene is TRBV5-1, the J gene TRBJ2-7; the match to TRBD2 covers 11 bases. The CDR3 spans 16 residues. The germline CDR1 and CDR2 sequences are SGHRS and YFSETQ. Trimming took 4 bases from V and 2 from J; bases not matched to a gene: 8. This CDR3 reads CASSITSGSVAYEQYF. The CDR3 coding sequence is TGCGCCAGCAGCATTACTAGCGGGAGTGTAGCCTACGAGCAGTACTTC.

V usage is TRBV10-1 and J usage is TRBJ2-2; D not resolved. The V gene's germline CDR1 is WNHNN and CDR2 SYGVQD (reference sequence). The V and J ends lost 6 bases and 6 bases respectively, with 14 bases between them. The CDR3 extends over 14 amino acids. The CDR3 region has the DNA TGCGCCAGCAGGGACCTTTCGTCCGCCGGGGAGCTGTTTTTT. As protein: CASRDLSSAGELFF.

This rearrangement joins TRBV10-3 to TRBJ2-4; possibly TRBD1 for D (5 bases). The ends were cut back, 3 bases at V and 5 bases at J, with 11 bases in the middle. The CDR3 has 14 amino acids. CDR1 is ENHRY and CDR2 is SYGVKD in the germline V gene. DNA of the CDR3: TGTGCCATCAGTGAAGGGGCAGAACAAAACATTCAGTACTTC. Its translation: CAISEGAEQNIQYF.

This clonotype was counted between two and nine times. The chain couples TRBV28 to TRBJ1-2; D unclear. CDR1 is MDHEN and CDR2 is SYDVKM in the germline V gene. CDR3 length: 11 residues. V lost 4 bases, J lost 7 bases, and 7 bases lay in between. CDR3 sequence reads: CASSSRSGYTF. The CDR3 DNA follows: TGTGCCAGCAGTTCCAGGTCTGGCTACACCTTC.

Note on this clonotype: Germline and junction disagree at one end, which may indicate a read error. The rearrangement uses TRBV6-5 and TRBJ2-7; 9 bases are a match to TRBD1. This CDR3 has 16 residues. Germline CDR1 reads MNHEY; CDR2 reads SVGAGI. As DNA, the CDR3 is TGTACCAGCAGTTACTCCGGGCGCGGGACAGGGTCCGAGCAGTACTTC. Protein product: CTSSYSGRGTGSEQYF.

This clonotype was seen a few times. This chain joins TRBV6-2 or TRBV6-3 and TRBJ2-2; no reliable D call. The CDR3 runs to 15 residues. Germline CDR1 reads MNHEY; CDR2 reads SVGEGT. The V end lost 2 bases, the J end lost 3 bases, and 10 bases lay between the germline ends. CDR3 bases: TGTGCCAGCAGTTACGCCCGGGTACACACCGGGGAGCTGTTTTTT. The encoded protein is CASSYARVHTGELFF.

This clonotype was seen ten or more times. This chain links TRBV7-2 with TRBJ2-5; 12 nucleotides align to TRBD2. This CDR3 has 16 residues. The germline V gene has CDR1 SGHTA and CDR2 FQGNSA. J lost 2 bases, V lost 0 bases, and 1 base had no gene match. The DNA of the CDR3 is TGTGCCAGCAGCTTAGCACTAGCGGGGGGACAAGAGACCCAGTACTTC. It specifies CASSLALAGGQETQYF.

This clonotype turned up a few times. The chain is built from TRBV4-1 and TRBJ1-2; D call uncertain. Trimming shortened V by 4 bases and J by 8 bases, and 20 bases separated the two germline ends. This CDR3 has 15 amino acids. Germline CDR1 reads MGHRA; CDR2 reads YSYEKL. CDR3 sequence: CASSRVSEDAAGYTF. CDR3 nucleotide sequence: TGCGCCAGCAGCCGTGTCTCAGAAGACGCGGCGGGCTACACCTTC.

This clonotype has a handful of counts. V is TRBV20-1 and J is TRBJ2-5, with TRBD1 matching over 8 bases. Per germline, CDR1 DFQATT and CDR2 SNEGSKA (reference sequence). J gave up 4 bases and V 5 bases, and 12 bases lay outside the gene matches. CDR3 length: 15 amino acids. The chain's CDR3 is CSALIRQGRAETQYF. The CDR3, as DNA: TGCAGTGCTCTAATCCGACAGGGGAGAGCAGAGACCCAGTACTTC.

This clonotype was seen ten or more times. The rearrangement joins TRBV28 to TRBJ1-6; no firm D call. The CDR3 is 9 residues long. Per the germline V gene, CDR1 is MDHEN and CDR2 is SYDVKM. Trimming took off 8 bases at V and 15 bases at J, with 8 bases between the two ends. The CDR3 sequence: CASGGVLHF. The CDR3 bases are TGTGCCAGCGGCGGGGTCCTCCACTTT.

This clonotype appeared many times. V and J are TRBV19 and TRBJ1-5; the match to TRBD1 covers 8 bases. This CDR3 is built from 14 residues. From germline, CDR1 is LNHDA and CDR2 SQIVND (reference sequence). V shed 9 bases and J 9 bases; nucleotides not matched to a gene: 13. CDR3 region: CASVAGTGVPPQHF. The CDR3 DNA follows: TGTGCCAGCGTAGCCGGGACAGGTGTTCCGCCCCAGCATTTT.